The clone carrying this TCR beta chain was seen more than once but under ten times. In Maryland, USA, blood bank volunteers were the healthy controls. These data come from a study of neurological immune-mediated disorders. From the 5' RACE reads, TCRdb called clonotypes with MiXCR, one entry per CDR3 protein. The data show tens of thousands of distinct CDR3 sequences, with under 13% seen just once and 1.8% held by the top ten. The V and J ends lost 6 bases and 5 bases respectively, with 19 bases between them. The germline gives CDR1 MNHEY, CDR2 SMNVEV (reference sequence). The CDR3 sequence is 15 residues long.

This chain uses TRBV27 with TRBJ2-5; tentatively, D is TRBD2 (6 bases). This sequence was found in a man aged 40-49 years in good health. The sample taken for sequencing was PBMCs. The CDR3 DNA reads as TGTGCCAGCAGGGGGGGATTGGTCGGCCATGAGACCCAGTACTTC. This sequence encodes CASRGGLVGHETQYF.